This entry describes one T cell receptor (beta chain). Its antigen remains undetermined. No clone much larger than this one lies a single base away; base qualities are absent. Sequences SGHAT (CDR1) and FQNNGV (CDR2) are obtained from the germline V gene. The CDR3 contains 16 residues, cysteine and phenylalanine counted. The kept DNA is CDR3 alone, 48 bases in frame from the first base. The germline ends are 14 bases apart after V is trimmed by 4 bases and J by 0 bases. This sample is drawn from a study of T-cell reconstitution after alpha-beta-depleted transplantation in children (dated by TCRdb to 2015 to 2016). With respect to the entire study: The study quantitatively tracked T-cell immune reconstitution after TCRalphabeta/CD19-depleted allogeneic hematopoietic cell transplantation in children using TCR repertoire profiling.

The library was obtained by PCR. TCRdb shows the sequencer as Illumina HiSeq 2500. Molecular barcoding was employed in the preparation of TCR libraries, with unique molecular identifiers being used to normalize TCRbeta repertoire quantification. In-frame beta chains were kept once TCRdb had trimmed the public reads at Q25 with fastp and called clones with MiXCR. Every entry covers one CDR3 protein and lists the most common genes and DNA from its rows. The sample table lists 440,000 or so distinct CDR3 sequences, about a tenth of them with a count of one. About 5% of the sample lies in the top ten. The sequence came from a human donor who donated a stem cell graft to a child with acute myeloid leukemia. This specimen was PBMCs from the stem cell graft donor, taken from the stem cell graft. The chain employs TRBV11-2 and TRBJ2-3; TRBD1 is a possible D gene, resting on 6 matching bases. The bases are TGTGCCAGCAGCTCCAAGACAGGCCGAAGCACAGATACGCAGTATTTT. The resulting protein is CASSSKTGRSTDTQYF.